This T cell receptor beta chain derives from a study of early T cells in non-severe SARS-CoV-2 infection. Study information: Whole-blood bulk RNA, unsorted, was sequenced, and chains were unpaired. General observations from the study: Matches to VDJdb favored anti-spike CD8 responses and missed private and CD4 specificities.

cDNA molecules, individually, were tagged with unique molecular identifiers. TCRdb reprocessed the 5' RACE reads with MiXCR, giving one entry per CDR3 protein. Altogether tens of thousands of distinct CDR3 sequences are present, approximately 4.3% being singletons, with the ten largest covering approximately 5.3%. On this clonotype: As yet, its antigen is unknown.

This CDR3 has 16 amino acids. Germline CDR1 SGHAT, CDR2 FQNNGV. Trimming cost V 4 bases and J 0 bases; bases outside gene matches: 4. Sequenced: whole blood. J is TRBJ2-3 and V is TRBV11-2, with TRBD2 identical over 10 bases. The origin of this receptor is an adult who was a healthcare worker with PCR-confirmed SARS-CoV-2 infection or an uninfected control (not recorded which). CDR3 region: CASSSERGGSTDTQYF. In DNA, the CDR3 is TGTGCCAGCAGCTCTGAGCGGGGGGGAAGCACAGATACGCAGTATTTT.